This paragraph covers one TCR beta chain sequence. Its antigen is still unknown. They ran version v3.0 of the immunoSEQ assay at survey level. The assay was immunoSEQ multiplex PCR, and TCRdb's table has in-frame clones only and misses some. Counted here are around 30,000 clones, approximately 88% occurring once; the ten biggest clones make up roughly 4%. Germline CDR1 is MNHEY and CDR2 is SVGAGI. V dropped 0 bases and J dropped 6 bases, with 12 bases sitting between them. This CDR3 is built from 14 residues. The entry originates in a study of long-term antiretroviral therapy in people with HIV. Study findings and constraints: Following ART, diversity rose but still fell short of transplant donor controls. Gathering of blood took place between 2004 and 2017, possibly under older ART regimens.

Source: unsorted PBMCs, taken 0.5 years after starting antiretroviral therapy. This sequence was found in a woman younger than 35 with HIV. The chain carries TRBV6-5 and TRBJ2-7; D not resolved. The CDR3 reads CASSYSSQYFEQYF. CDR3 nucleotide sequence: TGTGCCAGCAGTTACTCTTCCCAGTATTTCGAGCAGTACTTC.